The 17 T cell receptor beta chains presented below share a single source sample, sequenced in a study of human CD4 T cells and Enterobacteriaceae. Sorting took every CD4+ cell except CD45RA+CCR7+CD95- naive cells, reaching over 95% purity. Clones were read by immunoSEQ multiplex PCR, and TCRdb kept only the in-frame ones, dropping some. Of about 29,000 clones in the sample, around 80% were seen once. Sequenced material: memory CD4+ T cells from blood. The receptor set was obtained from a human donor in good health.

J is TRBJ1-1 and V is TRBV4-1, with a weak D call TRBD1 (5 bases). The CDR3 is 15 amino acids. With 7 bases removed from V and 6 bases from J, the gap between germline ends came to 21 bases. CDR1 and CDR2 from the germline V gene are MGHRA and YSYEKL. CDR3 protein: CASTEAGGGYPEAFF. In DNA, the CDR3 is TGCGCCAGCACCGAAGCCGGGGGGGGGTACCCTGAAGCTTTCTTT.

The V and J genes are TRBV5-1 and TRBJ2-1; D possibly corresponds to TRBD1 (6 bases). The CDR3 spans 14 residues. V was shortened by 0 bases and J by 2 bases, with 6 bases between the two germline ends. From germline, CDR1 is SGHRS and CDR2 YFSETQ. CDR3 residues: CASSLGQAYNEQFF. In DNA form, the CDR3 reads TGCGCCAGCAGCTTGGGACAGGCCTACAATGAGCAGTTCTTC.

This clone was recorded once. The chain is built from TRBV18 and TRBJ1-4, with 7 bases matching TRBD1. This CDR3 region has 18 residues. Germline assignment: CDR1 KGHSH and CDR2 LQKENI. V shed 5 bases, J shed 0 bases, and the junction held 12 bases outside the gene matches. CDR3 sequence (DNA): TGTGCCAGCTCAAGGAGCCGACAGGGCGGGACAACTAATGAAAAACTGTTTTTT. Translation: CASSRSRQGGTTNEKLFF.

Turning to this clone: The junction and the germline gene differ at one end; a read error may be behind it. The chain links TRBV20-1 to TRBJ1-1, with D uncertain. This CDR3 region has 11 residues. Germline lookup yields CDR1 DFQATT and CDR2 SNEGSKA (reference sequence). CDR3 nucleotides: TGCAGTGCAAGAGAGGAGTTTCAGGCTTTCTTT. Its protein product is CSAREEFQAFF.

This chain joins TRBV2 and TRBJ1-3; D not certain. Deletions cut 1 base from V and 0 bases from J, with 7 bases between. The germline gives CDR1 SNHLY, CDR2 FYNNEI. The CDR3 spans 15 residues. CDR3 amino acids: CASSEVSSSGNTIYF. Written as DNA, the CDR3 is TGTGCCAGCAGTGAAGTATCGAGCTCTGGAAACACCATATATTTT.

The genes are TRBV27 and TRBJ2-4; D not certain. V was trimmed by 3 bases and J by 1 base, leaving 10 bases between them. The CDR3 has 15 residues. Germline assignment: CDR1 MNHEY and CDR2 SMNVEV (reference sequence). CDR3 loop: CASSFRDGAKNIQYF. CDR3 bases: TGTGCCAGCAGTTTTCGTGACGGGGCCAAAAACATTCAGTACTTC.

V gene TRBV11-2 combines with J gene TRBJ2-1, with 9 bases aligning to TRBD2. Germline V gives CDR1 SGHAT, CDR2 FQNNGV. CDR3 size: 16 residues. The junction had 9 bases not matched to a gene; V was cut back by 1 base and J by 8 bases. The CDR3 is CASSLVVSGLAYEQFF. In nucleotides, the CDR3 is TGTGCCAGCAGCTTAGTGGTTTCGGGACTAGCCTATGAGCAGTTCTTC.

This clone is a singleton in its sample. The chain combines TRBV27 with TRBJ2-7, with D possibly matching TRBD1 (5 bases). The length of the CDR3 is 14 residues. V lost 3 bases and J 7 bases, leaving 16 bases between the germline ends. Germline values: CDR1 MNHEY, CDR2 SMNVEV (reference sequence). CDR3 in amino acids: CASSLGRSKVEQYF. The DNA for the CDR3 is TGTGCCAGCAGTTTGGGGCGGTCCAAAGTTGAGCAGTACTTC.

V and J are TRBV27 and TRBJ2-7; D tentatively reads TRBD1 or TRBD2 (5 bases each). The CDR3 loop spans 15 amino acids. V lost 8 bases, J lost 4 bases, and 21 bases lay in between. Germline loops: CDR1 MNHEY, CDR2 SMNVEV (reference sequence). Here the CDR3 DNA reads TGTGCCAGCGGCCCGCCCCGGGGCCGTTCATACGAGCAGTACTTC. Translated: CASGPPRGRSYEQYF.

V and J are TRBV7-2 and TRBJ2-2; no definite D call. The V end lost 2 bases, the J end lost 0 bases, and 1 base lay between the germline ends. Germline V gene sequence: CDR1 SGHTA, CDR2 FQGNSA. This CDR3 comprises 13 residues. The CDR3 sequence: CASSLTNTGELFF. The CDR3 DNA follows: TGTGCCAGCAGCTTAACGAACACCGGGGAGCTGTTTTTT.

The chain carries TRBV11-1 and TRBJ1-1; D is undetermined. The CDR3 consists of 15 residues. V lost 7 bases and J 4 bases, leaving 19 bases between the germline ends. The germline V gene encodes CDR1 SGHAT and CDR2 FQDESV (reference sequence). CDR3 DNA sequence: TGTGCCAGCAACCCCCGAGCTCTTCAGAGCACTGAAGCTTTCTTT. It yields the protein CASNPRALQSTEAFF. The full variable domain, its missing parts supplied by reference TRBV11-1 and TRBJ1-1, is EAEVAQSPRYKITEKSQAVAFWCDPISGHATLYWYRQILGQGPELLVQFQDESVVDDSQLPKDRFSAERLKGVDSTLKIQPAELGDSAMYLCASNPRALQSTEAFFGQGTRLTVV.

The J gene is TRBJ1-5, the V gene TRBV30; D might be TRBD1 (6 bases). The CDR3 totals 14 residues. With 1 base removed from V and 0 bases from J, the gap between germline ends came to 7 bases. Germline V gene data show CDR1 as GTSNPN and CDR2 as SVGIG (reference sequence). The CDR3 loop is CAWSAGVSNQPQHF. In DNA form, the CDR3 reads TGTGCCTGGAGTGCAGGGGTTAGCAATCAGCCCCAGCATTTT.

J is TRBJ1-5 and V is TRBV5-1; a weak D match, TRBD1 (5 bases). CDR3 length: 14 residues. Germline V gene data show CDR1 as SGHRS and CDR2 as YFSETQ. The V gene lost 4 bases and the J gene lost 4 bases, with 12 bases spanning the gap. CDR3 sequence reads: CASSPAGPNQPQHF. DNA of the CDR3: TGCGCCAGCAGCCCCGCGGGGCCTAATCAGCCCCAGCATTTT.

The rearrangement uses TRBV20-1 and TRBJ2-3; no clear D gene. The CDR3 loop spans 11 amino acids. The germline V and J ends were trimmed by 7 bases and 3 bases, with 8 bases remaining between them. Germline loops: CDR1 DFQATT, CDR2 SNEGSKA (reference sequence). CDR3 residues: CSDSNTDTQYF. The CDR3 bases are TGCAGTGACTCAAATACAGATACGCAGTATTTT.

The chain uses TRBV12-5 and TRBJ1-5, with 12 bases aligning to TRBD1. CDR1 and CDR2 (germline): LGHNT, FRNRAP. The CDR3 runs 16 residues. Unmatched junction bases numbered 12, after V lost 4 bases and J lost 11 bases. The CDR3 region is CASGSGQGADRQTQHF. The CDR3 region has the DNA TGTGCTAGTGGTTCGGGACAGGGGGCGGATCGGCAAACCCAGCATTTT. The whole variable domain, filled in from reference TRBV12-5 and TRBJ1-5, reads DARVTQTPRHKVTEMGQEVTMRCQPILGHNTVFWYRQTMMQGLELLAYFRNRAPLDDSGMPKDRFSAEMPDATLATLKIQPSEPRDSAVYFCASGSGQGADRQTQHFGDGTRLSIL.

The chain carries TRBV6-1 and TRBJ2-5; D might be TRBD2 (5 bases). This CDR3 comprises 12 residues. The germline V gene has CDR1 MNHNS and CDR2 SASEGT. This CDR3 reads CAIKTPGETQYF. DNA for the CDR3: TGTGCGATTAAAACCCCGGGGGAGACCCAGTACTTC.

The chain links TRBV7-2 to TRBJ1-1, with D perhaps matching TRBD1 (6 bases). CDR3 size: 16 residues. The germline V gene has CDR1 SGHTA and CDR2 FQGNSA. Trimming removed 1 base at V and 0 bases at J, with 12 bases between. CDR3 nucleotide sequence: TGTGCCAGCAGCTTAGGGAGAACAGGGATGAACACTGAAGCTTTCTTT. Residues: CASSLGRTGMNTEAFF.